The clone carrying this T cell receptor beta chain was picked up many times. Its antigen is unknown. The CDR3 sequence is 12 residues long. Germline assignment: CDR1 KGHSH and CDR2 LQKENI. Trimming left V 5 bases short and J 8 bases short, with 7 bases between. The unsorted libraries had their origin in 2 million PBMCs stored at -80 C. The data were taken from a study of neurological immune-mediated disorders. Study-level points and caveats: It was HTLV-1-associated myelopathy that showed the most TCR clonal expansion, while multiple sclerosis showed the least, falling below healthy controls.

Each CDR3 protein is one row after TCRdb ran MiXCR on the 5' RACE reads. The table includes some 38,000 distinct CDR3 sequences, 13% to 15% detected once. The chain couples TRBV18 to TRBJ1-6; D may be TRBD1 (5 bases). Sequencing used PBMCs. The TCR originated in a woman aged 45-59 years with HTLV-1-associated myelopathy (HAM/TSP). This chain's CDR3 is CASSGGYSPLHF. Written as DNA, the CDR3 is TGTGCCAGCTCAGGGGGGTATTCACCCCTCCACTTT.